This TCR beta chain was observed in a study of cytomegalovirus exposure and HLA in healthy donors. Study-level information: Researchers found that roughly 81% of almost 400 genotyped donors fell within the Caucasian-associated ancestry cluster.

Germline lookup yields CDR1 SGHVS and CDR2 FNYEAQ. CDR3 length: 16 amino acids. V lost 2 bases and J 0 bases, leaving 13 bases between the germline ends. The study, taken as a whole, reports: Specific recognition of CMV antigens was confirmed in vitro for a few chains (all CMV-associated). Within the data, a cluster of highly shared sequence variants was likely a sequencing artifact. TCR beta chain V- and J-gene trimming was linked, in a later analysis, to a missense variant in DCLRE1C.

PCR employed 60 Vbeta and 13 Jbeta primers. Libraries were prepared by immunoSEQ multiplex PCR; TCRdb keeps only in-frame clonotypes and omits some of them. Found here are some 130,000 clones, about 80% of them singletons; the top ten hold roughly 3%. With regard to this clone: Its target is not known.

This receptor was identified in a male donor in good health and CMV-seronegative. This chain uses TRBV7-6 with TRBJ1-1; TRBD1 is a possible D gene (6 bases). The sample was PBMCs. CDR3 region: CASSLKGHPMNTEAFF. The CDR3 DNA follows: TGTGCCAGCAGCTTAAAGGGACACCCCATGAACACTGAAGCTTTCTTT.